One TCR beta chain is described in this entry. Its cognate antigen is unknown. The primer mix had 60 Vbeta and 13 Jbeta primers. The protocol was immunoSEQ multiplex PCR, while the TCRdb copy is restricted to in-frame clones and leaves out a portion. Among 60,000 to 70,000 clones listed, around 78% were seen once. Germline V gene data show CDR1 as SQVTM and CDR2 as ANQGSEA. Trimming stripped 1 base from V and 4 bases from J, with 13 bases between. This CDR3 contains 14 residues. This entry belongs to a study of cytomegalovirus exposure and HLA in healthy donors. Study conclusions and caveats: Cytomegalovirus status was reportedly diagnosed by the classifier with high specificity and sensitivity.

The receptor was isolated from a man in his late teens or twenties in good health and CMV-seropositive. V is TRBV29-1 and J is TRBJ1-1; D call uncertain. The sequencing input was PBMCs. In nucleotides, the CDR3 is TGCAGCGTTGAAGTTCCCGCGAGGAGCACTGAAGCTTTCTTT. It specifies CSVEVPARSTEAFF.